The 12 T cell receptor beta chains in this list originate from one sample, sequenced in a study of blood T cell repertoires in COVID-19. This table comes from immunoSEQ multiplex PCR, and its TCRdb copy is limited to in-frame clones, with some not included. The sample consists of about 40,000 clones, more than 85% of them appearing once. Material: peripheral blood. The receptors come from a man aged 50 to 60 in a cohort sampled during active COVID-19.

The rearrangement links TRBV9 to TRBJ2-2, with 7 bases aligning to TRBD2. This CDR3 comprises 15 residues. With V trimmed by 0 bases and J by 6 bases, 5 bases remained unmatched. Germline values: CDR1 SGDLS, CDR2 YYNGEE. The DNA of the CDR3 is TGTGCCAGCAGCGTAGCGGGACTATTCCCCGGGGAGCTGTTTTTT. Translation gives CASSVAGLFPGELFF. Using reference TRBV9 and TRBJ2-2 for the parts outside the CDR3, the full variable domain is DSGVTQTPKHLITATGQRVTLRCSPRSGDLSVYWYQQSLDQGLQFLIQYYNGEERAKGNILERFSAQQFPDLHSELNLSSLELGDSALYFCASSVAGLFPGELFFGEGSRLTVL.

The CDR3 reads CASSDISFYEQYF. DNA of the CDR3: TGTGCCAGCAGTGATATTTCGTTCTACGAGCAGTACTTC. The chain links TRBV2 to TRBJ2-7; no clear D. The CDR3 spans 13 residues. Germline loops: CDR1 SNHLY, CDR2 FYNNEI. Trimming took off 3 bases at V and 3 bases at J, with 9 bases between the two ends. Filled out from reference TRBV2 and TRBJ2-7, the complete variable domain reads EPEVTQTPSHQVTQMGQEVILRCVPISNHLYFYWYRQILGQKVEFLVSFYNNEISEKSEIFDDQFSVERPDGSNFTLKIRSTKLEDSAMYFCASSDISFYEQYFGPGTRLTVT.

The rearrangement uses TRBV7-9 and TRBJ2-5; D is undetermined. The CDR3 consists of 14 residues. The germline CDR1 and CDR2 sequences are SEHNR and FQNEAQ (reference sequence). Trimming shortened V by 0 bases and J by 2 bases, and 7 bases separated the two germline ends. CDR3 in amino acids: CASSLAAVQETQYF. CDR3 DNA sequence: TGTGCCAGCAGCTTAGCGGCCGTACAAGAGACCCAGTACTTC.

This chain uses TRBV5-1 with TRBJ2-7; maybe TRBD1 (5 bases). This CDR3 comprises 14 residues. Germline CDR1 is SGHRS and CDR2 is YFSETQ. Deletions cut 4 bases from V and 1 base from J, with 12 bases between. The CDR3 nucleotides are TGCGCCAGCAGCGCCGTCTCAGGGTCCTACGAGCAGTACTTC. Translated: CASSAVSGSYEQYF.

This rearrangement joins TRBV7-8 to TRBJ2-6, with D possibly TRBD2 on 5 matching bases. V lost 0 bases and J 0 bases, leaving 9 bases between the germline ends. The CDR3 contains 17 residues. CDR1 SGHVS and CDR2 FQNEAQ come from the germline V gene. CDR3: CASSLAGSPSGANVLTF. The CDR3 DNA reads as TGTGCCAGCAGCTTAGCAGGGAGCCCCTCTGGGGCCAACGTCCTGACTTTC. Using reference TRBV7-8 and TRBJ2-6 for the parts outside the CDR3, the full variable domain is GAGVSQSPRYKVAKRGQDVALRCDPISGHVSLFWYQQALGQGPEFLTYFQNEAQLDKSGLPSDRFFAERPEGSVSTLKIQRTQQEDSAVYLCASSLAGSPSGANVLTFGAGSRLTVL.

The chain is built from TRBV12-3 or TRBV12-4 and TRBJ1-1; tentatively, D is TRBD1 (5 bases). Trimming took off 3 bases at V and 7 bases at J, with 12 bases between the two ends. This CDR3 is built from 13 residues. CDR3 loop: CASSLGQILEAFF. The CDR3 bases are TGTGCCAGCAGTTTGGGGCAGATTCTTGAAGCTTTCTTT.

The genes are TRBV19 and TRBJ1-5; 7 positions agree with TRBD1. Germline lookup yields CDR1 LNHDA and CDR2 SQIVND (reference sequence). V gave up 2 bases and J gave up 5 bases; unmatched junction bases: 3. The CDR3 spans 14 residues. CDR3 sequence (DNA): TGTGCCAGTAGTATACTACAGGGGTATCAGCCCCAGCATTTT. It is translated as CASSILQGYQPQHF.

The V gene is TRBV19, the J gene TRBJ2-7; D is possibly TRBD1 (5 bases). CDR3 length: 14 residues. V lost 6 bases to trimming and J lost 7 bases, with 19 bases between them. CDR1 LNHDA and CDR2 SQIVND come from the germline V gene (reference sequence). Here the CDR3 reads CASRLTGSAGEQYF. The CDR3 nucleotides are TGTGCCAGTAGGTTAACGGGCTCCGCAGGGGAGCAGTACTTC.

This clone was seen a single time. The chain uses TRBV29-1 and TRBJ2-5, with 7 bases fitting TRBD1. The CDR3 runs to 12 residues. Germline V gives CDR1 SQVTM, CDR2 ANQGSEA. The junction had 4 bases not matched to a gene; V was cut back by 8 bases and J by 1 base. In DNA form, the CDR3 reads TGCAGCAACTGGGACAGCCAAGAGACCCAGTACTTC. Amino acid sequence: CSNWDSQETQYF.

The chain uses TRBV5-1 and TRBJ2-7; 8 bases line up with TRBD2. The germline CDR1 and CDR2 sequences are SGHRS and YFSETQ. The CDR3 has 13 amino acids. Germline trimming cut 2 bases from V and 6 bases from J; bases unmatched to any gene: 4. CDR3 protein: CASSFTGTSEQYV. The CDR3 nucleotides are TGCGCCAGCAGCTTCACCGGGACTAGCGAGCAGTACGTC.

The CDR3 coding sequence is TGTGCCAGCAGTCCGACCGGGACAGGGTTCGACGAGCAGTACTTC. Its translation: CASSPTGTGFDEQYF. The V call is TRBV6-5, the J call TRBJ2-7, with 9 bases matching TRBD1. The CDR3 is 15 amino acids. Germline V gives CDR1 MNHEY, CDR2 SVGAGI. V gave up 5 bases and J gave up 5 bases; unmatched junction bases: 10.

V is TRBV6-4 and J is TRBJ2-3; the match to TRBD2 covers 8 bases. Trimming cost V 4 bases and J 5 bases; bases outside gene matches: 8. This CDR3 contains 15 residues. Germline V gives CDR1 MRHNA, CDR2 SNTAGT. CDR3 DNA sequence: TGTGCCAGCAGTGTGGCCGGGAGGGCCGGAGATACGCAGTATTTT. It yields the protein CASSVAGRAGDTQYF.